The entry that follows covers one T cell receptor beta chain sequence. The assay was immunoSEQ multiplex PCR, and TCRdb's table has in-frame clones only and misses some. Here the sample spans 90,000 or so clones, less than 90% being singletons. Germline CDR1 is SGHNT and CDR2 is YYREEE (reference sequence). V lost 0 bases and J 3 bases, leaving 10 bases between the germline ends. The CDR3 covers 16 residues. The source of the sample is a study of control samples from healthy donors and cancer patients. The specimen sequenced was blood. The sequence came from a woman aged 70-85 years in good health. The chain uses TRBV5-4 and TRBJ2-6; D is unclear. For the CDR3, the DNA is TGTGCCAGCAGCTTGGGAAAGGGAAATGGGGCCAACGTCCTGACTTTC. Translating it yields CASSLGKGNGANVLTF. Full variable domain (rest looked up from reference TRBV5-4 and TRBJ2-6): ETGVTQSPTHLIKTRGQQVTLRCSSQSGHNTVSWYQQALGQGPQFIFQYYREEENGRGNFPPRFSGLQFPNYSSELNVNALELDDSALYLCASSLGKGNGANVLTFGAGSRLTVL.